The clone carrying this T cell receptor beta chain was counted between two and nine times. The target antigen is unknown. RNA transcripts were the template for amplifying TCR beta CDR3 regions. HTBI primers were employed in a first-round RT-PCR of the TCR CDR3. TCRdb reprocessed the multiplex PCR reads via MiXCR and lists one record per CDR3 protein. The profile shows some 270,000 distinct CDR3 sequences, approximately 25% of them singletons. A patient was excluded if there was uncontrolled infection, other autoimmune disease, pregnancy or lactation. The data belong to a study of T cells in Graves' hyperthyroidism and ophthalmopathy. Germline lookup yields CDR1 SEHNR and CDR2 FQNEAQ (reference sequence). V shed 1 base and J shed 1 base, with 7 bases lying between them. The CDR3 length is 14 residues. Study-wide points: Blood samples included most of the expanded thyroid clonotypes exceeding 0.001.

This chain joins TRBV7-9 and TRBJ2-5; unclear D gene. The sequence was obtained from a middle-aged woman with Graves' ophthalmopathy. The sequencing sample was made of blood. The CDR3 coding sequence is TGTGCCAGCAGCTTAGGGTCCTTCCAAGAGACCCAGTACTTC. It encodes CASSLGSFQETQYF.